A selection of T cell receptor beta chains follows, all from one sample in a study of T cell repertoires in cytomegalovirus infection. TCRdb independently ran MiXCR on the reads; one entry per CDR3 protein. The sample includes approximately 260,000 distinct CDR3 sequences, over 15% of them seen just once. Sequences were obtained from CD8+ T cells from PBMCs. The source of these receptors is a human donor in good health (CMV status not recorded). Some clones in this sample may be carry-over from other donors' samples. The CDR3 runs from the conserved cysteine through the conserved F or W. Fields, in order: V gene, D gene, CDR3 length, J gene, clone size, CDR3 protein, CDR3 DNA. D genes are given only for firm matches. Some rows mark clone size as missing; the rest say once, few, many or name a class of expanded clone.

TRBV28	.	16	TRBJ1-2	few	CASSPRGGQFGNGYTF	TGTGCCAGCAGTCCTAGGGGAGGGCAATTTGGTAATGGCTACACCTTC
TRBV12-5	TRBD2	15	TRBJ2-3	.	CASGRGLESTDTQYF	TGTGCTAGTGGCCGCGGACTAGAAAGCACAGATACGCAGTATTTT
TRBV7-9	.	14	TRBJ1-5	few	CASSPGTGGQPQHF	TGTGCCAGCAGCCCCGGAACCGGGGGACAGCCCCAGCATTTT
TRBV7-2	.	14	TRBJ2-7	few	CASSLVFPSSEQYF	TGTGCCAGCAGCTTAGTTTTCCCCTCCTCCGAGCAGTACTTC
TRBV6-2/TRBV6-3	.	15	TRBJ2-1	.	CASSYSSPEVNEQFF	TGTGCCAGCAGTTACTCGTCCCCAGAGGTCAATGAGCAGTTCTTC
TRBV6-2/TRBV6-3	TRBD2	18	TRBJ2-7	many	CASSYSELAGTFSYEQYF	TGTGCCAGCAGTTACTCAGAACTAGCGGGGACCTTCTCCTACGAGCAGTACTTC
TRBV12-3/TRBV12-4	.	12	TRBJ2-1	.	CASRSGGGEQFF	TGTGCCAGCAGGTCAGGGGGAGGTGAGCAGTTCTTC
TRBV29-1	TRBD2	17	TRBJ2-1	.	CSVLGTSGGVQYNEQFF	TGCAGCGTCCTCGGCACTAGCGGGGGGGTACAATACAATGAGCAGTTCTTC
TRBV4-2	.	18	TRBJ2-1	.	CASSQDFGAGKLYNEQFF	TGTGCCAGCAGCCAAGATTTTGGGGCGGGGAAGCTCTACAATGAGCAGTTCTTC
TRBV2	.	18	TRBJ2-4	many	CASSESASGRGAKNIQYF	TGTGCCAGCAGTGAATCGGCGTCCGGCAGGGGAGCCAAAAACATTCAGTACTTC
TRBV6-6	TRBD2	14	TRBJ2-1	.	CASSALAGDNEQFF	TGTGCCAGCAGTGCACTAGCGGGGGACAATGAGCAGTTCTTC
TRBV6-2/TRBV6-3	TRBD2	15	TRBJ2-5	.	CASSSGTSVQETQYF	TGTGCCAGCAGTTCCGGGACTAGCGTCCAAGAGACCCAGTACTTC
TRBV2	TRBD1	14	TRBJ1-5	.	CASEGTGEDQPQHF	TGTGCCAGCGAAGGGACAGGGGAGGATCAGCCCCAGCATTTT
TRBV27	TRBD2	15	TRBJ2-3	.	CATSSGGRLTDTQYF	TGTGCCACCAGTAGCGGGGGCCGGTTGACAGATACGCAGTATTTT
TRBV5-1	.	13	TRBJ1-2	once	CASSFGAGRGYTF	TGCGCCAGCAGCTTCGGGGCAGGGCGTGGCTACACCTTC
TRBV7-4	.	14	TRBJ1-1	.	CASSSTLGGEEAFF	TGTGCCAGCAGCTCCACATTAGGGGGGGAAGAAGCTTTCTTT
TRBV4-3	.	15	TRBJ1-6	many	CASSLMDSGASPLHF	TGCGCCAGCAGCCTAATGGACAGCGGGGCTTCACCCCTCCACTTT
TRBV5-6	.	12	TRBJ2-7	few	CASSLPGNEQYF	TGTGCCAGCAGCTTGCCGGGGAACGAGCAGTACTTC
TRBV7-8	.	16	TRBJ2-5	many	CASSPTGARVTETQYF	TGTGCCAGCAGTCCAACCGGGGCCCGCGTCACTGAGACCCAGTACTTC
TRBV9	TRBD1	15	TRBJ2-3	.	CASSVASRGTDTQYF	TGTGCCAGCAGCGTAGCTAGCAGGGGGACAGATACGCAGTATTTT
TRBV12-3/TRBV12-4	TRBD1	14	TRBJ2-7	many	CASSTTNRGYEQYF	TGTGCCAGCAGCACCACCAACAGGGGCTACGAGCAGTACTTC
TRBV7-2	TRBD1	15	TRBJ1-5	many	CASSLEDRDNQPQHF	TGTGCCAGCAGCTTAGAGGACAGGGACAATCAGCCCCAGCATTTT
TRBV29-1	TRBD1	14	TRBJ1-2	.	CSVRGTGLSYGYTF	TGCAGCGTTCGTGGGACAGGGCTATCCTATGGCTACACCTTC
TRBV2	TRBD1	14	TRBJ2-7	.	CASRETGPTYEQYF	TGTGCCAGCAGAGAGACAGGGCCTACCTACGAGCAGTACTTC
TRBV7-9	.	16	TRBJ2-1	.	CASSSPWGTSNNEQFF	TGTGCCAGCAGCTCCCCGTGGGGGACAAGTAACAATGAGCAGTTCTTC
TRBV7-6	.	15	TRBJ2-7	.	CASSHPDRFGREQYF	TGTGCCAGCAGCCACCCAGACAGGTTTGGTCGCGAGCAGTACTTC
TRBV11-2	.	12	TRBJ2-7	few	CASSQRTDEQYF	TGTGCCAGCAGCCAAAGGACGGACGAGCAGTACTTC
TRBV25-1	.	16	TRBJ2-7	.	CASSEYFWQTTYEQYF	TGTGCCAGCAGTGAATATTTCTGGCAGACTACCTACGAGCAGTACTTC
TRBV5-4	.	15	TRBJ2-3	few	CASSLVGGSTDTQYF	TGTGCCAGCAGCTTGGTGGGGGGTTCGACAGATACGCAGTATTTT
TRBV28	.	12	TRBJ2-5	.	CATRAHQETQYF	TGTGCCACACGGGCCCACCAAGAGACCCAGTACTTC